The TCR beta chain under discussion was sequenced for a study of T cell responses to AZD1222 COVID-19 vaccine (dated by TCRdb to the early 2020s). About the investigation overall: Because spike-specific TCR depth and breadth did not differ between the two schedules, AZD1222 recipients who got a second dose at roughly 4 weeks were pooled with those who got a second dose at roughly 12 weeks. A total of more than 230 trial participants underwent TCR sequencing, of whom 207 received two doses of AZD1222 and 26 received two doses of the MenACWY control vaccine. Trial participants were enrolled into age subgroups of 18-55, 56-69 and 70-plus years, which contained around 150, 28 and 57 TCR-sequenced participants, respectively. Points the paper makes about the study in general: Conclusions about previously exposed vaccinees are limited, since just 5 to 7 AZD1222 recipients were seropositive for SARS-CoV-2 at baseline. A significant rise in spike-specific TCR breadth and depth was observed after two AZD1222 doses relative to day 0 and relative to MenACWY recipients. Participants were mostly white British, with more females than males. The authors suggested clonal diversity may have been underestimated. Because no samples from the day 14 peak response were available, repertoires could be characterized only after the peak T cell response. The 56-69-year group was small, and its depth increase did not reach significance, likely because of low power. Reportedly, close to half of the unique spike-specific TCRs recognized epitopes lying outside the regions that are mutated in the B.1.351 and B.1.1.7 variants. The vaccine-associated CD4 TCRs covered the entire spike protein, and the dominant responses fell in regions 160-218 and 743-854.

The CDR3 regions of human TCRbeta chains were analyzed by immunosequencing. Concerning the study's data processing: TCRs in the repertoires were compared against a reference library of SARS-CoV-2-specific TCRs that had been generated with the MIRA antigen-specificity platform. Breadth meant the fraction of unique TCRs that were SARS-CoV-2-associated, whereas depth meant the fraction of total T cells that were SARS-CoV-2-associated. Using the MIRA data, each spike-specific TCR was mapped to the spike region that the TCR reacts to and placed in a CD4 or CD8 class. Log10-transformed breadth and depth values were compared by one-way ANOVA with Sidak's multiple comparisons tests. Imported from immuneACCESS, the table was reduced by TCRdb to in-frame sequences with V and J called. These copies leave out some clones; in studies compared against another copy, an unresolved V gene accounts for under half, and the cause of the remainder is not known. V, J and clone size are taken as reported in that table, and D and trimming were inferred from the DNA itself. The sample contains 100,000 or so clones, 85% to 90% of them found a single time. The ten largest clones add up to about 1.4% of the sample.

The label giving this sample's time point can be read as: baseline before first vaccination. Vaccinee samples came from UK trials COV001 and COV002, including a single-blind randomized controlled phase 2/3 trial of AZD1222 (ChAdOx1 nCoV-19) in healthy adults. For TCRbeta chain sequencing, PBMC samples were collected from trial participants at day 0 and at day 28 after the second dose. The CDR1 and CDR2 encoded by the germline V gene are LGHNA and YSLEER. Deletion took 2 bases off V and 0 bases off J, with a span of 7 bases between the germline ends. From the cysteine up to the phenylalanine, the CDR3 has a length of 14 residues. Only the CDR3 portion is preserved as DNA: 42 bases, with reading frame beginning at the first base. With regard to this clone: Its antigen specificity is not known. Qualities for individual bases were not recorded, and no much larger clone is one base off.

This receptor was taken from an adult in good health. This material consisted of peripheral blood, taken on day 0 of AZD1222 vaccination. The sequence is built from TRBV4-3 and TRBJ1-1; the D gene is not confidently resolved. The CDR3 in this case is CASSQSGMNTEAFF. In nucleotide form, the sequence is TGCGCCAGCAGCCAAAGCGGGATGAACACTGAAGCTTTCTTT.